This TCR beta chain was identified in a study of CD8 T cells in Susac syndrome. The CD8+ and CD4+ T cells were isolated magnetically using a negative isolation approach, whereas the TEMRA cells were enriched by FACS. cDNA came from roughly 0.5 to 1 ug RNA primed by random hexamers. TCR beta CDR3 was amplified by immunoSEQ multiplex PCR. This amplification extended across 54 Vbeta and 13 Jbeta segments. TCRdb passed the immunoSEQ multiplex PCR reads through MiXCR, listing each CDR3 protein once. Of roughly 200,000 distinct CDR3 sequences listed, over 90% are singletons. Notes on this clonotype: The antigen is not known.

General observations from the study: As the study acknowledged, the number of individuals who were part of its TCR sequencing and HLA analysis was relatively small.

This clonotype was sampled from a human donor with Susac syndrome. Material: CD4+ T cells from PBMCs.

CDR3 in amino acids: CATSRENAGEQFF. The CDR3 coding sequence is TGTGCCACCAGCAGAGAAAACGCCGGTGAGCAGTTCTTC. The chain carries TRBV15 and TRBJ2-1; D uncertain. This CDR3 contains 13 residues. V was shortened by 0 bases and J by 9 bases, with 9 bases between the two germline ends. CDR1 LNHNV and CDR2 YYDKDF come from the germline V gene (reference sequence).